These 23 T cell receptor beta chains came from one sample sequenced in a study of cytomegalovirus exposure and HLA in healthy donors. Profiled with immunoSEQ multiplex PCR; TCRdb holds only in-frame clones, not every one. The repertoire holds roughly 250,000 clones, about 83% seen once, with less than 3% in the top ten. The sample comprised PBMCs. The receptor set was obtained from a man aged 18 to 30 in good health and CMV-seronegative.

V is TRBV7-8 and J is TRBJ1-1; 7 positions agree with TRBD1. In germline, CDR1 is SGHVS, CDR2 FQNEAQ. This CDR3 contains 16 residues. After removal of 5 bases from V and 0 bases from J, the junction contained 9 bases not matched to a gene. The CDR3: CASSLPSGTVNTEAFF. In nucleotides, the CDR3 is TGTGCCAGCAGCCTCCCGTCAGGGACAGTGAACACTGAAGCTTTCTTT. Full variable domain (missing parts from reference TRBV7-8 and TRBJ1-1): GAGVSQSPRYKVAKRGQDVALRCDPISGHVSLFWYQQALGQGPEFLTYFQNEAQLDKSGLPSDRFFAERPEGSVSTLKIQRTQQEDSAVYLCASSLPSGTVNTEAFFGQGTRLTVV.

The J gene is TRBJ2-1, the V gene TRBV6-5, with a possible D match to TRBD1 (5 bases). Trimming cost V 2 bases and J 7 bases, with 12 bases left between them. The CDR3 is made up of 14 amino acids. CDR1 MNHEY and CDR2 SVGAGI come from the germline V gene. The CDR3 sequence is CASSYRGRKNEQFF. The CDR3 DNA is TGTGCCAGCAGTTACAGGGGCAGAAAAAATGAGCAGTTCTTC.

This rearrangement joins TRBV28 to TRBJ1-6; 8 positions agree with TRBD1. The CDR3 consists of 14 residues. The germline V gene has CDR1 MDHEN and CDR2 SYDVKM. Trimming at V came to 6 bases and at J to 6 bases, leaving 4 bases not matched to a gene. CDR3 loop: CASRRQGPNSPLHF. The CDR3, as DNA: TGTGCCAGCAGACGACAGGGGCCTAATTCACCCCTCCACTTT.

This clone was recorded a few times. The rearrangement joins TRBV7-8 to TRBJ1-5, with D possibly being TRBD1 (6 bases). This CDR3 is 15 amino acids long. Germline CDR1 reads SGHVS; CDR2 reads FQNEAQ. V was cut by 5 bases and J by 7 bases, with 18 bases left in between. The CDR3 region is CASSNTVAGAQPQHF. CDR3 DNA sequence: TGTGCCAGCAGCAATACGGTGGCAGGGGCCCAGCCCCAGCATTTT.

The CDR3 nucleotides read TGCGCCAGCAGCTTGGACGGGGTAGCTGGAAACACCATATATTTT. As protein: CASSLDGVAGNTIYF. The chain has TRBV5-1 and TRBJ1-3; no clear D. The CDR3 runs to 15 residues. The germline gives CDR1 SGHRS, CDR2 YFSETQ. V was shortened by 0 bases and J by 2 bases, with 9 bases between the two germline ends.

The chain links TRBV6-1 to TRBJ2-7; no clear D gene. V was pared by 2 bases and J by 0 bases, with 14 bases between. Germline V gene sequence: CDR1 MNHNS, CDR2 SASEGT. CDR3 size: 16 residues. CDR3 bases: TGTGCCAGCAGTGAACCTCACCGCCTTAGCTCCTACGAGCAGTACTTC. Protein sequence: CASSEPHRLSSYEQYF.

The chain joins TRBV4-3 to TRBJ2-3, with 10 positions matching TRBD2. The J segment lost 5 bases and the V segment lost 0 bases, leaving 5 bases of the junction unmatched. CDR3 length: 16 amino acids. The V gene's germline CDR1 is LGHNA and CDR2 YSLEER. DNA of the CDR3: TGCGCCAGCAGCCAAGATACTAGCGGGAAAGGAGATACGCAGTATTTT. This gives the protein CASSQDTSGKGDTQYF.

This sequence joins TRBV6-5 and TRBJ2-3; TRBD2 is a possible D gene (5 bases). V was pared by 2 bases and J by 5 bases, with 17 bases between. The CDR3 length is 16 residues. Germline CDR1 is MNHEY and CDR2 is SVGAGI. The CDR3 loop is CASSYRGKPAKDTQYF. In DNA, the CDR3 is TGTGCCAGCAGTTACAGAGGGAAACCCGCCAAAGATACGCAGTATTTT.

The rearrangement uses TRBV15 and TRBJ2-2; TRBD2 matches 10 bases. Germline CDR1 is LNHNV and CDR2 is YYDKDF (reference sequence). V gave up 8 bases and J gave up 5 bases; unmatched junction bases: 5. The CDR3 runs 14 residues. CDR3 in amino acids: CATRGLAVTGELFF. CDR3 bases: TGTGCCACCCGAGGACTAGCGGTTACCGGGGAGCTGTTTTTT.

The rearrangement links TRBV11-2 to TRBJ2-7; the match to TRBD2 covers 7 bases. Unmatched junction bases numbered 6, after V lost 1 base and J lost 3 bases. This CDR3 has 15 residues. CDR1 and CDR2 (germline): SGHAT, FQNNGV. CDR3 in amino acids: CASSLGLADRYEQYF. CDR3 bases: TGTGCCAGCAGCTTAGGACTAGCAGATCGCTACGAGCAGTACTTC.

For the CDR3, the DNA is TGTGCCAGCAGCTCCAGGGGCCTTAATAATGAAAAACTGTTTTTT. This gives the protein CASSSRGLNNEKLFF. The gene calls are TRBV9 and TRBJ1-4, with TRBD1 as a possible D gene (6 bases). The V gene's germline CDR1 is SGDLS and CDR2 YYNGEE. The CDR3 has 15 residues. V was pared by 4 bases and J by 4 bases, with 14 bases between.

The genes are TRBV28 and TRBJ1-6, with 9 bases lining up with TRBD1. Germline V gene sequence: CDR1 MDHEN, CDR2 SYDVKM. V lost 4 bases and J lost 9; bases outside the gene matches: 4. This CDR3 region has 14 residues. CDR3 sequence reads: CASSWGQGSSPLHF. In nucleotides, the CDR3 is TGTGCCAGCAGTTGGGGACAGGGCAGTTCACCCCTCCACTTT. The whole variable domain, remainder taken from reference TRBV28 and TRBJ1-6, is DVKVTQSSRYLVKRTGEKVFLECVQDMDHENMFWYRQDPGLGLRLIYFSYDVKMKEKGDIPEGYSVSREKKERFSLILESASTNQTSMYLCASSWGQGSSPLHFGNGTRLTVT.

J is TRBJ2-7 and V is TRBV6-5; 8 bases align to TRBD1. This CDR3 comprises 13 residues. The junction had 7 bases not matched to a gene; V was cut back by 6 bases and J by 6 bases. Per the germline V gene, CDR1 is MNHEY and CDR2 is SVGAGI. CDR3 region: CASSQTGVGEQYF. The DNA of the CDR3 is TGTGCCAGCAGCCAGACAGGGGTGGGCGAGCAGTACTTC.

The rearrangement uses TRBV9 and TRBJ2-7; TRBD1 aligns across 7 bases. V lost 0 bases to trimming and J lost 7 bases; unmatched junction nucleotides: 1. CDR3 length: 12 residues. Germline loops: CDR1 SGDLS, CDR2 YYNGEE. CDR3 sequence: CASSVETGEQYF. The CDR3 DNA reads TGTGCCAGCAGCGTAGAGACAGGGGAGCAGTACTTC.

In nucleotides, the CDR3 is TGTGCCAGCTCGGGGGGGGCCTATGGCTACACCTTC. It specifies CASSGGAYGYTF. The chain has TRBV19 and TRBJ1-2; possible D gene TRBD1, 6 bases. This CDR3 comprises 12 residues. Per germline, CDR1 LNHDA and CDR2 SQIVND (reference sequence). Between the trimmed V and J ends, which lost 9 bases and 4 bases, there was a span of 12 bases.

The chain employs TRBV7-2 and TRBJ2-2, with 7 positions matching TRBD2. Germline CDR1 SGHTA, CDR2 FQGNSA. J lost 5 bases, V lost 5 bases, and 8 bases had no gene match. The CDR3 contains 15 residues. The CDR3 DNA is TGTGCCAGCAGCAGCCCTAGCGGACTAACCGGGGAGCTGTTTTTT. Translation: CASSSPSGLTGELFF.

This rearrangement joins TRBV15 to TRBJ2-3; 9 nucleotides match TRBD2. Germline lookup yields CDR1 LNHNV and CDR2 YYDKDF (reference sequence). Trimming removed 1 base from V and 1 base from J; junction bases left unmatched: 6. The CDR3 sequence is 17 residues long. CDR3 DNA: TGTGCCACCAGCAGAGGCCTTAGCGGGGGAGGCACAGATACGCAGTATTTT. Its translation: CATSRGLSGGGTDTQYF.

The V and J genes are TRBV19 and TRBJ1-5; D gene unclear. Trimming took 0 bases from V and 4 from J, leaving 10 bases between them. CDR3 size: 15 residues. CDR1 LNHDA and CDR2 SQIVND come from the germline V gene (reference sequence). The CDR3 sequence is CASSIDGTFNQPQHF. The CDR3 DNA reads as TGTGCCAGTAGTATAGATGGTACATTTAATCAGCCCCAGCATTTT.

The V and J genes are TRBV5-4 and TRBJ2-5, with TRBD2 identical over 9 bases. The trim removed 2 bases at V and 2 bases at J, leaving 7 bases unmatched. The CDR3 spans 16 residues. Per germline, CDR1 SGHNT and CDR2 YYREEE (reference sequence). DNA for the CDR3: TGTGCCAGCAGCTTCTCGGAGCGGGGGGCTCAAGAGACCCAGTACTTC. Amino acid sequence: CASSFSERGAQETQYF.

The rearrangement joins TRBV5-4 to TRBJ1-4; perhaps TRBD1 as D (5 bases). CDR1 SGHNT and CDR2 YYREEE come from the germline V gene (reference sequence). This CDR3 is built from 16 residues. V was pared by 4 bases and J by 0 bases, with 13 bases between. The CDR3, as DNA: TGTGCCAGCAGCAAAAGACAGCCCGCAACTAATGAAAAACTGTTTTTT. Its protein product is CASSKRQPATNEKLFF.

V and J are TRBV15 and TRBJ1-2, with 8 bases identical to TRBD1. V was clipped by 4 bases and J by 8 bases; unmatched bases: 6. Looked up from germline, CDR1 is LNHNV and CDR2 is YYDKDF (reference sequence). The CDR3 spans 13 residues. The CDR3 here is CATSIGQGQGYTF. The CDR3 region has the DNA TGTGCCACCAGCATCGGACAGGGCCAGGGCTACACCTTC.

This rearrangement joins TRBV7-9 to TRBJ1-4; possible D gene TRBD1, 5 bases. Looked up from germline, CDR1 is SEHNR and CDR2 is FQNEAQ (reference sequence). Trimming removed 10 bases at V and 0 bases at J, with 6 bases between. The CDR3 spans 12 residues. As DNA, the CDR3 is TGTGCCACGACAGCAACTAATGAAAAACTGTTTTTT. Encoded protein: CATTATNEKLFF.

The gene calls are TRBV6-5 and TRBJ2-7, with 9 positions matching TRBD1. This CDR3 contains 14 residues. Germline trimming cut 2 bases from V and 4 bases from J; bases unmatched to any gene: 3. Germline CDR1 reads MNHEY; CDR2 reads SVGAGI. The CDR3, as DNA: TGTGCCAGCAGTTACGGGACAGGGTTATACGAGCAGTACTTC. Translation gives CASSYGTGLYEQYF.